The T cell receptor (beta chain) described here comes from a study of T cell clonality in common variable immunodeficiency. The table lists this clone with many counts. The read comes to an end 3 residues before the CDR3 does, leaving the germline J gene to fill in the end. Data came from immunoSEQ multiplex PCR; TCRdb stores just in-frame clones and leaves some out. The sample holds more than 35,000 clones, and no clone turns up only once. V lost 4 bases to trimming and J lost 5 bases; unmatched junction nucleotides: 7. Germline loops: CDR1 LGHNA, CDR2 YNFKEQ. The CDR3 spans 15 residues. V usage is TRBV4-2 and J usage is TRBJ1-2; 10 bases match TRBD1. Sample: peripheral blood mononuclear cells. The TCR comes from a person aged 18 to 75 in good health. CDR3 DNA (partial): TGTGCCAGCAGCCCAGACAGGGGGCCTTTGTATGGC. It codes for CASSPDRGPLYG. The full CDR3 is CASSPDRGPLYGYTF.